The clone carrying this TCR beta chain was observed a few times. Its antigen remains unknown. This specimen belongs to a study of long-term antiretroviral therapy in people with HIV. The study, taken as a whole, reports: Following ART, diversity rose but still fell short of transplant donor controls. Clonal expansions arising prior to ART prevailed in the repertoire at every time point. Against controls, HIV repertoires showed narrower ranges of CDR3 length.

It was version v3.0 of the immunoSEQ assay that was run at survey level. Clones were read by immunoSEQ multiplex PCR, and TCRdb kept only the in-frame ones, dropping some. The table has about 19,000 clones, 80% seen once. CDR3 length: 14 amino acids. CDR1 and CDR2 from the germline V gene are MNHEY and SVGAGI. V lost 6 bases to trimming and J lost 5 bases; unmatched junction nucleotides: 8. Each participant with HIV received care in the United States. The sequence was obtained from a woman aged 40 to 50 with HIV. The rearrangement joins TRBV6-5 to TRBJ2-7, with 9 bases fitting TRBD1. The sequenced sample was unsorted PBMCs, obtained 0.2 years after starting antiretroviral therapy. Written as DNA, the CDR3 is TGTGCCAGCAGGACCGGGACAGGGTTCCACGAGCAGTACTTC. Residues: CASRTGTGFHEQYF.